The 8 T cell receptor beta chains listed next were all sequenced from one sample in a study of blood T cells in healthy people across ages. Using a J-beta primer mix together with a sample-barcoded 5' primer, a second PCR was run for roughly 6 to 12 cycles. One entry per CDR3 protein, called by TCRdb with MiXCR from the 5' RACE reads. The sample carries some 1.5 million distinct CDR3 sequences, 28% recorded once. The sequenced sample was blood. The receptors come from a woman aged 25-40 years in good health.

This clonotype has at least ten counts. Here the CDR3 reads CASSPVGSSYEQYF. For the CDR3, the DNA is TGTGCCAGCAGCCCTGTTGGGAGTAGCTACGAGCAGTACTTC. This chain links TRBV7-9 with TRBJ2-7, with D maybe TRBD2 (5 bases). This CDR3 contains 14 residues. Deletions cut 5 bases from V and 3 bases from J, with 14 bases between. Germline V gene data show CDR1 as SEHNR and CDR2 as FQNEAQ (reference sequence).

CDR3 coding DNA: TGCAGTGCTCTAGGGCTGTTTGGGTCGACTCAGGGGGAGACCCAGTACTTC. Amino acids: CSALGLFGSTQGETQYF. The rearrangement joins TRBV20-1 to TRBJ2-5, with D perhaps TRBD1 (6 bases). V gave up 5 bases and J gave up 5 bases, with 27 bases separating them. The CDR3 has 17 amino acids. CDR1 and CDR2 (germline): DFQATT, SNEGSKA (reference sequence).

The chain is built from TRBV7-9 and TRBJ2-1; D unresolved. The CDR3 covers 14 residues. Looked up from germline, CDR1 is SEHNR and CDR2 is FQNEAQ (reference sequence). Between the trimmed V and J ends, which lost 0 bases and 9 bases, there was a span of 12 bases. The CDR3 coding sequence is TGTGCCAGCAGCTTAGCGGGCCTAGGCAGTGAGCAGTTCTTC. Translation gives CASSLAGLGSEQFF.

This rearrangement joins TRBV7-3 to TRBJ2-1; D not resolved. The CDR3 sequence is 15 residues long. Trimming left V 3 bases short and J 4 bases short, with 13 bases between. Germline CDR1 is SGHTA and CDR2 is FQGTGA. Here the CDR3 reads CASSFFQAQYNEQFF. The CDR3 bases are TGTGCCAGCAGCTTTTTTCAGGCCCAGTACAATGAGCAGTTCTTC. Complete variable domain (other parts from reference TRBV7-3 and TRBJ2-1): GAGVSQTPSNKVTEKGKYVELRCDPISGHTALYWYRQSLGQGPEFLIYFQGTGAADDSGLPNDRFFAVRPEGSVSTLKIQRTERGDSAVYLCASSFFQAQYNEQFFGPGTRLTVL.

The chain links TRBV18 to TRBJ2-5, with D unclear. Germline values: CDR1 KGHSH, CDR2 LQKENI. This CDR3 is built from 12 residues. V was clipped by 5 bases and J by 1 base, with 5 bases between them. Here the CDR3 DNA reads TGTGCCAGCTCAAAACCCCAAGAGACCCAGTACTTC. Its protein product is CASSKPQETQYF.

The CDR3 region is CASSFKNTEAFF. In DNA form, the CDR3 reads TGTGCCAGCAGCTTTAAGAACACTGAAGCTTTCTTT. The rearrangement links TRBV6-5 to TRBJ1-1; D call uncertain. The CDR3 consists of 12 residues. From germline, CDR1 is MNHEY and CDR2 SVGAGI. Between the trimmed V and J ends, which lost 6 bases and 1 base, there was a span of 6 bases.

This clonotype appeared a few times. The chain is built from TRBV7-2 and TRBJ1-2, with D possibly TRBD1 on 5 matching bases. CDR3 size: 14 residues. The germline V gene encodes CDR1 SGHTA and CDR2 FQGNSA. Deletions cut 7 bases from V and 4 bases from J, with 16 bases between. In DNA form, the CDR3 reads TGTGCCAGCAACCGGGGACGGGAGGCCTATGGCTACACCTTC. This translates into CASNRGREAYGYTF.

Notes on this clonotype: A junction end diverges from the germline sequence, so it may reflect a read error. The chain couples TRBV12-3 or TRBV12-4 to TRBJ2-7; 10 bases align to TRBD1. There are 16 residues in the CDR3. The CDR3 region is CASSWGPDRGTYEQDF. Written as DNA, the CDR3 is TGTGCCAGCAGCTGGGGCCCGGACAGGGGGACCTACGAGCAGGACTTC.